These 15 T cell receptor beta chains originate from one sample sequenced in a study of shared clonotypes between healthy human individuals. Generated by immunoSEQ multiplex PCR, the TCRdb table keeps only in-frame clones and is missing some. Among over a million clones, roughly 96% were seen once, and the ten largest hold approximately 1.1%. The sample comprised naive CD4+ T cells sorted from blood. Subset in this sample: CD45RA+ positively selected. The source is a man between 25 and 39 years old in good health.

Note on this clone: One end of the junction varies from germline; a read error may be responsible. The CDR3 region is CASSFGAGETQYF. Here the CDR3 DNA reads TGTGCTAGCAGCTTTGGTGCGGGCGAGACCCAGTACTTC. The rearrangement joins TRBV7-7 to TRBJ2-5; perhaps TRBD2 as D (5 bases). CDR1 and CDR2 from the germline V gene are SSHAT and FNYEAQ (reference sequence). The CDR3 covers 13 residues.

This chain links TRBV9 with TRBJ1-1; a weak D match, TRBD1 (5 bases). Trimming pared 2 bases from V and 5 bases from J, leaving 13 bases between. The CDR3 is 14 residues long. Germline V gene sequence: CDR1 SGDLS, CDR2 YYNGEE. The chain's CDR3 is CASSVGLVGTEAFF. CDR3 coding DNA: TGTGCCAGCAGCGTGGGACTGGTTGGGACTGAAGCTTTCTTT.

The chain carries TRBV6-5 and TRBJ2-2, with a tentative D call TRBD2 (5 bases). Trimming stripped 2 bases from V and 1 base from J, with 11 bases between. This CDR3 is built from 16 residues. The germline V gene has CDR1 MNHEY and CDR2 SVGAGI. The CDR3 DNA reads as TGTGCCAGCAGTTACAGGGAGATCAGGAACACCGGGGAGCTGTTTTTT. It specifies CASSYREIRNTGELFF.

V and J are TRBV2 and TRBJ2-7; D tentatively reads TRBD1 or TRBD2 (5 bases each). The V and J ends lost 8 bases and 2 bases respectively, with 16 bases between them. The CDR3 covers 14 residues. Per the germline V gene, CDR1 is SNHLY and CDR2 is FYNNEI. In DNA, the CDR3 is TGTGCCAGCTCTACACAGGTGGGAGCCTACGAGCAGTACTTC. It encodes CASSTQVGAYEQYF.

In its sample, this clone was seen once. The chain links TRBV10-2 to TRBJ1-1, with unresolved D. V dropped 4 bases and J dropped 1 base, with 4 bases sitting between them. Looked up from germline, CDR1 is WSHSY and CDR2 is SAAADI. The CDR3 has 12 residues. In DNA form, the CDR3 reads TGCGCCAGCAGTGTTGCGAACACTGAAGCTTTCTTT. This gives the protein CASSVANTEAFF.

The gene calls are TRBV18 and TRBJ2-2; D gene uncertain. Germline values: CDR1 KGHSH, CDR2 LQKENI. The V and J ends lost 2 bases and 4 bases respectively, with 8 bases between them. This CDR3 is 14 amino acids long. CDR3 loop: CASSPLVGTGELFF. CDR3 in DNA: TGTGCCAGCTCACCATTGGTCGGCACCGGGGAGCTGTTTTTT.

The V call is TRBV27, the J call TRBJ1-5; D is possibly TRBD1 (6 bases). The V gene lost 6 bases and the J gene lost 11 bases, with 29 bases spanning the gap. Germline V gene data show CDR1 as MNHEY and CDR2 as SMNVEV (reference sequence). The length of the CDR3 is 17 residues. CDR3 residues: CASSSTLTGMGPTSQHF. CDR3 DNA: TGTGCCAGCAGCTCCACGCTAACAGGGATGGGGCCCACATCCCAGCATTTT.

The chain employs TRBV15 and TRBJ1-4; D unclear. This CDR3 has 14 residues. The V end was cut by 5 bases, the J end by 0 bases, with 7 bases between. Germline V lookup: CDR1 LNHNV, CDR2 YYDKDF (reference sequence). CDR3 in DNA: TGTGCCACCAGCCCCGGACCAACTAATGAAAAACTGTTTTTT. It encodes CATSPGPTNEKLFF.

The CDR3 DNA sequence: TGTGCCAGCAGCATAGGACAGCTTGAGGATGAGCAGTTCTTC. Protein sequence: CASSIGQLEDEQFF. The gene calls are TRBV5-8 and TRBJ2-1; TRBD1 might be the D (6 bases). The CDR3 consists of 14 residues. Germline CDR1 SGHTS, CDR2 YDEGEE. V was clipped by 4 bases and J by 8 bases, with 16 bases between them.

The gene calls are TRBV6-6 and TRBJ1-3; TRBD1 might be the D (6 bases). Germline-derived CDR1 and CDR2 are MNHNY and SVGAGI (reference sequence). V lost 6 bases to trimming and J lost 4 bases, with 19 bases between them. This CDR3 has 16 residues. The CDR3 region is CASSLGGAPEGNTIYF. CDR3 DNA sequence: TGTGCCAGCAGCCTCGGGGGCGCCCCGGAGGGAAACACCATATATTTT.

The J gene is TRBJ2-7, the V gene TRBV4-3, with 12 bases identical to TRBD2. Losses at the gene ends were 5 bases for V and 6 bases for J; bases not matched to a gene: 8. The CDR3 is made up of 15 amino acids. Germline lookup yields CDR1 LGHNA and CDR2 YSLEER. The CDR3 reads CASSNLAGGPGEQYF. In DNA, the CDR3 is TGCGCCAGCAGCAATCTAGCGGGAGGGCCTGGCGAGCAGTACTTC.

J is TRBJ1-4 and V is TRBV5-1; tentative D call: TRBD1 (6 bases). This CDR3 contains 14 residues. V was shortened by 4 bases and J by 3 bases, with 10 bases between the two germline ends. Per the germline V gene, CDR1 is SGHRS and CDR2 is YFSETQ. The CDR3 region has the DNA TGCGCCAGCAGCGTAGGGGGGGCTAATGAAAAACTGTTTTTT. This translates into CASSVGGANEKLFF.

The V call is TRBV11-3, the J call TRBJ2-7; D gene ambiguous. V was shortened by 1 base and J by 6 bases, with 13 bases between the two germline ends. The CDR3 totals 14 residues. CDR1 is SGHNT and CDR2 is YENEEA in the germline V gene. The CDR3 nucleotides are TGTGCCAGCAGCTTAGGAAGGGCCTCCCCCGAGCAGTACTTC. It codes for CASSLGRASPEQYF.

The V call is TRBV25-1, the J call TRBJ1-2; 7 bases fit TRBD1. Germline V gives CDR1 MGHDK, CDR2 SYGVNS. CDR3 length equals 14 residues. J was trimmed by 4 bases and V by 8 bases; bases with no gene match: 10. In nucleotides, the CDR3 is TGTGCCAGCTCTAGACAGGGAGCCTTCTATGGCTACACCTTC. It translates to CASSRQGAFYGYTF.

This clone was recorded only once. V and J are TRBV10-2 and TRBJ2-7, with D possibly being TRBD2 (5 bases). Between the trimmed V and J ends, which lost 4 bases and 3 bases, there was a span of 10 bases. This CDR3 is built from 13 residues. Germline V gives CDR1 WSHSY, CDR2 SAAADI. In DNA, the CDR3 is TGCGCCAGCAGTGGGGCCGGGATCTACGAGCAGTACTTC. It codes for CASSGAGIYEQYF.